The source of this T cell receptor beta chain is a study of blood T cell repertoires in COVID-19. Study-wide context: The United States, Italy and Spain provided the acute and convalescent COVID-19 samples.

Clones were read by immunoSEQ multiplex PCR, and TCRdb kept only the in-frame ones, dropping some. Counted here are fewer than 400,000 clones, under 90% occurring once; the ten biggest clones make up approximately 1.8%. Germline values: CDR1 LNHNV, CDR2 YYDKDF (reference sequence). The V end was cut by 1 base, the J end by 3 bases, with 9 bases between. CDR3 size: 15 residues. This TCR was sampled from a woman in her 30s with COVID-19, enrolled during active disease. Sequencing used peripheral blood. The genes are TRBV15 and TRBJ1-4, with D possibly being TRBD1 (5 bases). The CDR3 bases are TGTGCCACCAGCAGAGGCGGGGGGGCTAATGAAAAACTGTTTTTT. Translation gives CATSRGGGANEKLFF.